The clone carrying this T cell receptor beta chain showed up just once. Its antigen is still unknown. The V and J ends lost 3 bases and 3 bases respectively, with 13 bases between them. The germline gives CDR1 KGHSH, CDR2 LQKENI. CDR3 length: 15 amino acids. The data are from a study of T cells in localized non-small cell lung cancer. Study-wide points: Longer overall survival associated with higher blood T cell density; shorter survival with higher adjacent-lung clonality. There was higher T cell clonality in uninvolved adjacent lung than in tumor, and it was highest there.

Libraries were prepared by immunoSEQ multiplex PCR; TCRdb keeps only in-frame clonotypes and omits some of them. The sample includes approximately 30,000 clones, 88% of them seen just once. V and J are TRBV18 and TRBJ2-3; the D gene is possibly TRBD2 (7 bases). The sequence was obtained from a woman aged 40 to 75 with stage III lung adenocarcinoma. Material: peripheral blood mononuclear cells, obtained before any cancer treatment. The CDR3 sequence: CASSPGGGLTDTQYF. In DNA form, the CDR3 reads TGTGCCAGCTCACCTGGCGGGGGCTTGACAGATACGCAGTATTTT.